The sequence of this TCR beta chain was determined in a study of blood T cells in healthy people across ages. Worth noting for this clonotype: The target antigen is unknown.

The second PCR ran about 6 to 11 cycles with a sample-barcoded 5' primer and J-beta primers. MiXCR, run by TCRdb on the 5' RACE reads, gives a single entry per CDR3 protein. Among fewer than 900,000 distinct CDR3 sequences listed, about 40% were seen once. The CDR3 has 14 residues. The V and J ends lost 1 base and 4 bases respectively, with 10 bases between them. The germline gives CDR1 SNHLY, CDR2 FYNNEI. Regarding the study as a whole: Strongly correlated with naive T cell percentage was TCR beta diversity.

The specimen was blood. The V gene is TRBV2, the J gene TRBJ1-2, with D unclear. The TCR comes from a woman aged 55-69 years in good health. The CDR3 loop is CASSEDGPSYGYTF. The CDR3 nucleotides are TGTGCCAGCAGTGAAGACGGGCCATCCTATGGCTACACCTTC.